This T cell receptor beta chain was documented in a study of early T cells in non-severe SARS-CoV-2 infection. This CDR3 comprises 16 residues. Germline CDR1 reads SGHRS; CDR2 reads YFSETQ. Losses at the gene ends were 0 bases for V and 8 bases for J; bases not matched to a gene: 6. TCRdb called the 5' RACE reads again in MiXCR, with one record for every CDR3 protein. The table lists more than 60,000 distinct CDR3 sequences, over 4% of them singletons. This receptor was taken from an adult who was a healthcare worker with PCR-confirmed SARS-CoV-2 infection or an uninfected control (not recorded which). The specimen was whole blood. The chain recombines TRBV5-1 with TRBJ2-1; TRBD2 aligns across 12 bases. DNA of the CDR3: TGCGCCAGCAGCTTGGAGGGACTAGCGGGCGTTGATGAGCAGTTCTTC. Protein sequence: CASSLEGLAGVDEQFF.